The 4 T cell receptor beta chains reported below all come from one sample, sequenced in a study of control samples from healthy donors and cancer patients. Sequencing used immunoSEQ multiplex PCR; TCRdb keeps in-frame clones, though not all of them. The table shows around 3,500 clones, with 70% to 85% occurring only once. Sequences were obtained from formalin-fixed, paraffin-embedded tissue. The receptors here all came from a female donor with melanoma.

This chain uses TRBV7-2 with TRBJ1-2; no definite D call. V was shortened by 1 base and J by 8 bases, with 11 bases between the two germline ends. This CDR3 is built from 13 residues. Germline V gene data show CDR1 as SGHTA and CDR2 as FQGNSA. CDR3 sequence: CASSLDPARGYTF. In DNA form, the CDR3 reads TGTGCCAGCAGCTTAGATCCGGCGCGGGGCTACACCTTC.

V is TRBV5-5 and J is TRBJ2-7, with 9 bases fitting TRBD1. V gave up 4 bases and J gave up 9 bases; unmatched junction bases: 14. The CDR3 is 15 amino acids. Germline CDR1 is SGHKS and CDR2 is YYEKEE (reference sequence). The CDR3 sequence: CASSELDRGERRQYF. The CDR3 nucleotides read TGTGCCAGCAGCGAGTTGGACAGGGGTGAAAGGAGGCAGTACTTC.

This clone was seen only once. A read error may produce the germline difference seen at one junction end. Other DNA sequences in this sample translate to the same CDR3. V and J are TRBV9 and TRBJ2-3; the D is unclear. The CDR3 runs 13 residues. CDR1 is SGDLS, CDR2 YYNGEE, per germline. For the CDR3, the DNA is TGTGCTAGCAGCGTAGGGAAGACAGATACGCAGTATTTT. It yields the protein CASSVGKTDTQYF.

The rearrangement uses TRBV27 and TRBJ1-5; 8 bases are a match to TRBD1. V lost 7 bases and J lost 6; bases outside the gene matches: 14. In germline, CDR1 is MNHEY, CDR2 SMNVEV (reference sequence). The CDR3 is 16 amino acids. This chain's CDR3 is CASKAGGRVNRQPQHF. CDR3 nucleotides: TGTGCCAGCAAAGCAGGGGGCAGGGTAAACCGTCAGCCCCAGCATTTT.